This TCR beta chain was identified in a study of glioma-infiltrating T cells after dendritic cell vaccination. Study overall: Samples are from glioblastoma patients in Phase I and II dendritic cell vaccine trials. The vaccine used monocyte-derived dendritic cells pulsed overnight with autologous tumor lysate.

The length of the CDR3 is 16 residues. Per the germline V gene, CDR1 is MNHNY and CDR2 is SVGAGI (reference sequence). V was clipped by 7 bases and J by 6 bases; unmatched bases: 17. Input was 2 ug genomic DNA, or all available if less. Repertoires were generated with immunoSEQ multiplex PCR, while TCRdb's copy carries only in-frame clones and drops some. The sample contains around 72,000 clones, 81% of which appear only once. PBMC sampling occurred before vaccination, two weeks after the third dose, and at progression. Specimen: blood, collected before dendritic cell vaccination. This sequence was found in a human donor with glioblastoma. The V gene is TRBV6-6, the J gene TRBJ2-7, with TRBD2 identical over 8 bases. The CDR3 is CASTEGRGLAIGEQYF. In DNA form, the CDR3 reads TGTGCCAGCACCGAAGGGCGTGGACTAGCCATAGGCGAGCAGTACTTC.